This TCR beta chain derives from a study of regulatory T cells in long-lasting Graves disease. General study findings and limits: Persistent Graves' patients showed reduced TCR diversity versus newly diagnosed patients.

The time point is: persistent/refractory GD, antithyroid drugs over 5 years with positive TRAb. PBMC-derived RNA was used for the TCR library. An endocrinology unit in Xi'an, China, supplied the patients. This clonotype was seen a few times. Its antigen is not identified. According to the study, TCR beta libraries were built with iRepertoire HTBI primers and CDR3-region Arm-PCR. Authors' data handling: Identified across the samples were fewer than 70 TRBV segments and 14 TRBJ segments. TCRdb reanalysed the multiplex PCR reads using MiXCR and keeps one entry per CDR3 protein. The V and J calls reflect TCRdb's pipeline rather than the authors' work. The sample has more than 350,000 distinct CDR3 sequences; around 23% are singletons. Sequences were derived from peripheral blood mononuclear cells (PBMCs), sampled when the disease was refractory, from a patient treated with antithyroid drugs. The TCR comes from a female donor with Graves disease.

CDR3 DNA: TGTGCCAGCAGCTGGGCCGAGTTGCGCAATCAGCCCCAGCATTTT. Amino acid sequence: CASSWAELRNQPQHF. The chain has TRBV5-8 and TRBJ1-5, with unresolved D. Germline-derived CDR1 and CDR2 are SGHTS and YDEGEE. Trimming shortened V by 3 bases and J by 2 bases, and 12 bases separated the two germline ends. There are 15 residues in the CDR3.